This T cell receptor (beta chain) came from a study of PD-1 blockade in classical Hodgkin lymphoma. Across the study: With a 2-week interval, patients received intravenous nivolumab at 3 mg/kg. Study-wide points: Later analyses included only patients treated at least 1 year post-ASCT. CD4+ TCR diversity, unlike CD8+, rose significantly by C4D1.

Assay: immunoSEQ multiplex PCR; the TCRdb copy retains only in-frame clones and omits some. This sample has tens of thousands of clones; around 83% occur once, and the top ten carry roughly 13%. This CDR3 has 17 amino acids. V lost 3 bases, J lost 0 bases, and 17 bases lay in between. CDR1 LNHDA and CDR2 SQIVND come from the germline V gene (reference sequence). In regard to this clone: What it recognizes is unknown.

Time point defined: cycle 4 day 1 (C4D1), after 5 to 7 weeks of nivolumab. Patients all relapsed after autologous stem cell transplantation, and there was variation in brentuximab vedotin exposure. Progressive disease, partial response or complete response was each patient's best response. This rearrangement joins TRBV19 to TRBJ1-2; D is perhaps TRBD1 (5 bases). The source material was peripheral blood mononuclear cells (PBMCs), sampled before the fourth cycle of nivolumab. This sequence originates from a human donor with classical Hodgkin lymphoma. The CDR3: CASSIRDVYRANYGYTF. The CDR3 coding sequence is TGTGCCAGTAGTATCAGGGACGTGTACAGAGCTAACTATGGCTACACCTTC.